The 23 T cell receptor beta chains in this list originate from one sample, sequenced in a study of T cell responses to AZD1222 COVID-19 vaccine. The table came from immunoSEQ multiplex PCR; TCRdb's copy has only in-frame clones and leaves some out. The sample consists of about 210,000 clones, roughly 92% of them appearing once. The source material was peripheral blood, sampled on day 0 of AZD1222 vaccination. Receptors were obtained from an adult in good health.

V gene TRBV9 combines with J gene TRBJ2-1; D call uncertain. The V end lost 4 bases, the J end lost 6 bases, and 11 bases lay between the germline ends. The CDR3 contains 13 residues. CDR1 and CDR2 from the germline V gene are SGDLS and YYNGEE. The CDR3 sequence: CASSHARGNEQFF. CDR3 nucleotides: TGTGCCAGCAGCCACGCGCGAGGCAATGAGCAGTTCTTC.

This chain joins TRBV12-3 or TRBV12-4 and TRBJ1-4; 7 bases are shared with TRBD1. There are 13 residues in the CDR3. J gave up 7 bases and V 5 bases, and 4 bases lay outside the gene matches. The CDR3, as DNA: TGTGCCAGCAGTCTCAGGGGGGCTGAAAAACTGTTTTTT. It codes for CASSLRGAEKLFF.

This clone appeared a single time. This chain uses TRBV12-3 or TRBV12-4 with TRBJ2-7, with D possibly being TRBD2 (5 bases). CDR3 length: 12 residues. V was cut by 6 bases and J by 4 bases, with 10 bases left in between. The CDR3 sequence: CASSRTSYEQYF. The CDR3 coding sequence is TGTGCCAGCAGCAGGACTTCTTACGAGCAGTACTTC.

V gene TRBV5-1 combines with J gene TRBJ2-1, with a weak D call TRBD1 (6 bases). The CDR3 runs to 14 residues. Trimming pared 0 bases from V and 2 bases from J, leaving 6 bases between. Germline values: CDR1 SGHRS, CDR2 YFSETQ. The CDR3 sequence is CASSLGDTYNEQFF. CDR3 in DNA: TGCGCCAGCAGCTTGGGGGACACCTACAATGAGCAGTTCTTC.

J is TRBJ1-3 and V is TRBV18; D is unclear. V lost 3 bases and J 4 bases, leaving 13 bases between the germline ends. The CDR3 totals 15 residues. CDR1 is KGHSH, CDR2 LQKENI, per germline. CDR3 residues: CASSPDAGVGNTIYF. CDR3 DNA sequence: TGTGCCAGCTCACCTGACGCTGGTGTAGGAAACACCATATATTTT.

This sequence joins TRBV11-2 and TRBJ2-1, with TRBD2 as a possible D gene (5 bases). The CDR3 has 12 residues. CDR1 and CDR2 (germline): SGHAT, FQNNGV. With 0 bases removed from V and 10 bases from J, the gap between germline ends came to 7 bases. CDR3 region: CASSLDRGEQFF. In DNA form, the CDR3 reads TGTGCCAGCAGCTTAGACCGCGGGGAGCAGTTCTTC.

The chain employs TRBV6-1 and TRBJ1-1; TRBD1 aligns across 9 bases. The CDR3 loop spans 14 amino acids. Germline V gives CDR1 MNHNS, CDR2 SASEGT. The J segment lost 5 bases and the V segment lost 3 bases, leaving 4 bases of the junction unmatched. The CDR3 sequence is CASSDGQGWTEAFF. DNA of the CDR3: TGTGCCAGCAGTGACGGACAGGGGTGGACTGAAGCTTTCTTT.

The chain joins TRBV7-3 to TRBJ2-5, with D possibly called TRBD1 or TRBD2 (5 bases each). Germline CDR1 SGHTA, CDR2 FQGTGA. This CDR3 has 16 residues. V lost 5 bases and J lost 1, with 17 bases in between. The CDR3 nucleotides are TGTGCCAGCAGCCAATGGGGGAGAGGACTCCAAGAGACCCAGTACTTC. Translation: CASSQWGRGLQETQYF. Drawing the rest from reference TRBV7-3 and TRBJ2-5, the complete variable domain is GAGVSQTPSNKVTEKGKYVELRCDPISGHTALYWYRQSLGQGPEFLIYFQGTGAADDSGLPNDRFFAVRPEGSVSTLKIQRTERGDSAVYLCASSQWGRGLQETQYFGPGTRLLVL.

CDR3 sequence reads: CATRQTGTPANYGYTF. In DNA form, the CDR3 reads TGTGCCACCAGACAGACAGGGACACCAGCTAACTATGGCTACACCTTC. The chain has TRBV27 and TRBJ1-2; 7 bases are a match to TRBD1. After removal of 10 bases from V and 0 bases from J, the junction contained 14 bases not matched to a gene. This CDR3 spans 16 amino acids. CDR1 and CDR2 from the germline V gene are MNHEY and SMNVEV (reference sequence).

The V call is TRBV6-2 or TRBV6-3, the J call TRBJ1-2, with 9 bases aligning to TRBD1. Trimming removed 2 bases from V and 5 bases from J; junction bases left unmatched: 3. This CDR3 has 14 amino acids. Germline loops: CDR1 MNHEY, CDR2 SVGEGT. The CDR3 DNA follows: TGTGCCAGCAGTTACGGGACAGGGTTTTATGGCTACACCTTC. It is translated as CASSYGTGFYGYTF.

The rearrangement links TRBV28 to TRBJ2-7; possible D gene TRBD2, 9 bases. Germline assignment: CDR1 MDHEN and CDR2 SYDVKM. This CDR3 is 21 amino acids long. The V gene lost 6 bases and the J gene lost 2 bases, with 35 bases spanning the gap. The CDR3 region is CASSPWRGPRQGREGPYEQYF. Written as DNA, the CDR3 is TGTGCCAGCAGCCCCTGGCGGGGCCCACGACAGGGGCGGGAGGGACCCTACGAGCAGTACTTC.

This chain connects TRBV7-8 to TRBJ1-5; D call uncertain. CDR1 and CDR2 from the germline V gene are SGHVS and FQNEAQ. CDR3 length: 16 residues. The V end lost 0 bases, the J end lost 5 bases, and 14 bases lay between the germline ends. The CDR3 DNA reads TGTGCCAGCAGCTTAGCGCCGAACTCCTACTATCAGCCCCAGCATTTT. Translation: CASSLAPNSYYQPQHF.

The sample holds one count of this clone. The V and J genes are TRBV27 and TRBJ2-1; 7 bases fit TRBD2. V lost 0 bases and J lost 0; bases outside the gene matches: 2. In germline, CDR1 is MNHEY, CDR2 SMNVEV (reference sequence). The CDR3 runs 16 residues. The CDR3 spells CASSLSWTSSYNEQFF. In nucleotides, the CDR3 is TGTGCCAGCAGTTTATCCTGGACTAGCTCCTACAATGAGCAGTTCTTC.

The chain recombines TRBV20-1 with TRBJ2-7; D may be TRBD1 or TRBD2 (6 bases each). This CDR3 region has 12 residues. Trimming left V 3 bases short and J 7 bases short, with 13 bases between. Germline lookup yields CDR1 DFQATT and CDR2 SNEGSKA (reference sequence). The CDR3 loop reads CSASKGGREQYF. CDR3 nucleotides: TGCAGTGCTAGTAAGGGGGGACGAGAGCAGTACTTC.

The chain carries TRBV10-3 and TRBJ1-1; D might be TRBD1 (6 bases). Germline CDR1 reads ENHRY; CDR2 reads SYGVKD. The V and J ends lost 1 base and 0 bases respectively, with 15 bases between them. There are 17 residues in the CDR3. CDR3 in amino acids: CAISEFRTDFLNTEAFF. In DNA form, the CDR3 reads TGTGCCATCAGTGAGTTTAGGACAGATTTTCTGAACACTGAAGCTTTCTTT.

This clone was found a few times. V usage is TRBV7-2 and J usage is TRBJ1-3, with TRBD1 matching over 7 bases. Per germline, CDR1 SGHTA and CDR2 FQGNSA. Unmatched junction bases numbered 14, after V lost 3 bases and J lost 0 bases. The CDR3 loop spans 19 amino acids. CDR3 coding DNA: TGTGCCAGCAGCTTTTACACGAGGTCAGGGGGGTACTCTGGAAACACCATATATTTT. Its translation is CASSFYTRSGGYSGNTIYF.

V and J are TRBV29-1 and TRBJ2-5; 12 nucleotides line up with TRBD1. The germline V gene has CDR1 SQVTM and CDR2 ANQGSEA. Losses at the gene ends were 3 bases for V and 4 bases for J; bases not matched to a gene: 6. This CDR3 has 15 residues. The CDR3 reads CSVEKGQGAGETQYF. For the CDR3, the DNA is TGCAGCGTTGAGAAGGGACAGGGGGCCGGAGAGACCCAGTACTTC.

The rearrangement joins TRBV27 to TRBJ1-5, with a possible D match to TRBD1 (5 bases). This CDR3 region has 13 residues. Trimming left V 8 bases short and J 6 bases short, with 14 bases between. Germline V gives CDR1 MNHEY, CDR2 SMNVEV (reference sequence). This CDR3 is CASGGVSGQPQHF. The CDR3 DNA follows: TGTGCCAGCGGGGGAGTATCTGGTCAGCCCCAGCATTTT.

The genes are TRBV24-1 and TRBJ1-4; TRBD1 matches 8 bases. The CDR3 consists of 15 residues. The germline CDR1 and CDR2 sequences are KGHDR and SFDVKD. The V and J ends lost 3 bases and 5 bases, in that order; junction bases with no gene match: 4. The CDR3 nucleotides read TGTGCCACCAGTGATCCGACAGGGGTGAATGAAAAACTGTTTTTT. This translates into CATSDPTGVNEKLFF.

The chain recombines TRBV5-1 with TRBJ1-3, with D unclear. The germline gives CDR1 SGHRS, CDR2 YFSETQ. Between the trimmed V and J ends, which lost 0 bases and 0 bases, there was a span of 7 bases. CDR3 length equals 15 residues. CDR3 in DNA: TGCGCCAGCAGCTTGGGGGGAGACTCTGGAAACACCATATATTTT. Its protein product is CASSLGGDSGNTIYF.

The gene calls are TRBV5-4 and TRBJ2-1; 10 nucleotides agree with TRBD2. The CDR3 is 15 amino acids. V gave up 4 bases and J gave up 1 base; unmatched junction bases: 2. Looked up from germline, CDR1 is SGHNT and CDR2 is YYREEE (reference sequence). CDR3 loop: CASSLAGDSYNEQFF. CDR3 nucleotide sequence: TGTGCCAGCAGCCTAGCGGGGGATTCCTACAATGAGCAGTTCTTC.

As for this clone: The junction differs from germline at one of its ends, possibly a read error. The chain recombines TRBV3-1 (or the pseudogene TRBV3-2) with TRBJ2-4; 8 bases map to TRBD2. The CDR3 is made up of 16 amino acids. Germline loops: CDR1 LGHDT, CDR2 YNNKEL (reference sequence). CDR3 coding DNA: TGTGCCAGCAGCCGGCTTGCGGGGGGAGCCAAAAGCATTCAGTACTTC. Its translation: CASSRLAGGAKSIQYF.

V usage is TRBV4-1 and J usage is TRBJ1-1; D ambiguous. The V end lost 0 bases, the J end lost 0 bases, and 8 bases lay between the germline ends. CDR3 length equals 15 residues. The V gene's germline CDR1 is MGHRA and CDR2 YSYEKL. CDR3 coding DNA: TGCGCCAGCAGCCAAGACGGTCTCATGAACACTGAAGCTTTCTTT. Translation: CASSQDGLMNTEAFF.